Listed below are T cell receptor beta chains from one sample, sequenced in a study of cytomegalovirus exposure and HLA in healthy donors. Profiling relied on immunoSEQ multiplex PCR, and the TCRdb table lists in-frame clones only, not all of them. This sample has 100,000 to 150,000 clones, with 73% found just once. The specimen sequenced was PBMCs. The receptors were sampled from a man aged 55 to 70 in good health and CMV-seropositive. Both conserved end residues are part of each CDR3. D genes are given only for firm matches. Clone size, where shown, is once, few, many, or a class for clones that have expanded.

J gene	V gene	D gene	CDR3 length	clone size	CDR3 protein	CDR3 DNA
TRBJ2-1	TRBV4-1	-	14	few	CASRSTTGYNEQFF	TGCGCCAGCAGATCCACGACAGGCTACAATGAGCAGTTCTTC
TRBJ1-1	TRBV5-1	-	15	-	CASSDYQGVNTEAFF	TGCGCCAGCAGCGATTATCAGGGCGTGAACACTGAAGCTTTCTTT
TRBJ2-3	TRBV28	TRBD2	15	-	CASSFLASGGNTQYF	TGTGCCAGCAGTTTTCTCGCTAGCGGGGGGAATACGCAGTATTTT
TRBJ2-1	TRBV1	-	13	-	CTSSQTSYNEQFF	TGCACCAGCAGCCAGACTAGCTACAATGAGCAGTTCTTC
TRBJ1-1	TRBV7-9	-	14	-	CASSPGQSNTEAFF	TGTGCCAGCAGCCCTGGACAGTCGAACACTGAAGCTTTCTTT
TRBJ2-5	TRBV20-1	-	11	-	CSRVYQETQYF	TGCAGTCGAGTTTACCAAGAGACCCAGTACTTC
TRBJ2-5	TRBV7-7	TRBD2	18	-	CASSLISGGGSTQETQYF	TGTGCTAGCAGCTTAATTAGCGGGGGGGGCTCAACTCAAGAGACCCAGTACTTC
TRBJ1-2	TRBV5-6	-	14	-	CASSFELSDYGYTF	TGTGCCAGCAGCTTTGAGTTGTCGGACTATGGCTACACCTTC
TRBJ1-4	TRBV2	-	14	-	CASSQGILNEKLFF	TGTGCCAGCAGCCAGGGGATTTTGAATGAAAAACTGTTTTTT
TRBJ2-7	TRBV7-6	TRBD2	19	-	CASSFSLAGGWADSYEQYF	TGTGCCAGCAGCTTTTCGTTAGCGGGGGGCTGGGCTGATTCCTACGAGCAGTACTTC
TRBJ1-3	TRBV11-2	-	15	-	CASSSVQPSGNTIYF	TGTGCCAGCAGCTCCGTACAGCCCTCTGGAAACACCATATATTTT
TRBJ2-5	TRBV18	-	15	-	CASSQGGARGETQYF	TGTGCCAGCTCACAGGGCGGGGCTCGCGGAGAGACCCAGTACTTC
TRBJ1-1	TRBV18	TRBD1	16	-	CASSLRRGQKNTEAFF	TGTGCCAGCTCTCTAAGACGGGGACAGAAGAACACTGAAGCTTTCTTT
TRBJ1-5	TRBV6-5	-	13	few	CASSTGANQPQHF	TGTGCCAGCAGTACTGGAGCAAATCAGCCCCAGCATTTT
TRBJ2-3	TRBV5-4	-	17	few	CASSLRTAVDFTDTQYF	TGTGCCAGCAGCTTGCGGACAGCGGTCGACTTCACAGATACGCAGTATTTT
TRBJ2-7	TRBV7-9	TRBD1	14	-	CASSPDRGPYEQYF	TGTGCCAGCAGCCCAGACAGGGGACCCTACGAGCAGTACTTC
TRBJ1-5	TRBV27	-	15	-	CASRRAGASNQPQHF	TGTGCCAGCAGGAGGGCGGGGGCGAGCAATCAGCCCCAGCATTTT